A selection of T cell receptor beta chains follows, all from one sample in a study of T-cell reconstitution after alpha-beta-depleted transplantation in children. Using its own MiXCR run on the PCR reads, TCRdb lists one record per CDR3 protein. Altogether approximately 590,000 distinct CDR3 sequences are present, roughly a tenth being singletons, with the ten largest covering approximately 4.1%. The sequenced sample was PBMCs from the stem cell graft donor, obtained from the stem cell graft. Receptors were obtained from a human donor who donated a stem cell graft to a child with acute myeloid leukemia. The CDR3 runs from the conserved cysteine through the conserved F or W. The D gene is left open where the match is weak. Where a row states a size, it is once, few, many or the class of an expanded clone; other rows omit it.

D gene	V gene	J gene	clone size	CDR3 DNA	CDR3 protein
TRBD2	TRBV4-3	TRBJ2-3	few	TGCGCCAGCAGCCAAGACCCTGGACTAGCGGGAGACGGAGATACGCAGTATTTT	CASSQDPGLAGDGDTQYF
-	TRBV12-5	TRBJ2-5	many	TGTGCTAGTGGTTCGGGACAATTACAAGAGACCCAGTACTTC	CASGSGQLQETQYF
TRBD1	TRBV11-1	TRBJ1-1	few	TGTGCCAGCAGCCCGGACCTCGTGGGACAGGGGGTTTACACTGAAGCTTTCTTT	CASSPDLVGQGVYTEAFF
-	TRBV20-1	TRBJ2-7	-	TGCAGTGCTAGAGATCCCGGAGGGACATACCATAAGGAGCAGTACTTC	CSARDPGGTYHKEQYF
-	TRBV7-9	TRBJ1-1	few	TGTGCCAGCAGCCCCGGCGCCTGGAACACTGAAGCTTTCTTT	CASSPGAWNTEAFF
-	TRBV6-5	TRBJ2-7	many	TGTGCCAGCAGTTACTCAAGGCAGGGCCCCTACGAGCAGTACTTC	CASSYSRQGPYEQYF
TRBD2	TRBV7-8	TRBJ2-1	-	TGTGCCAGCAGCCCTATCGCGGGAGGGCCGATCGATGAGCAGTTCTTC	CASSPIAGGPIDEQFF
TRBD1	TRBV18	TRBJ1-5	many	TGTGCCAGCTCCCGGACAGGGCTTAATCAGCCCCAGCATTTT	CASSRTGLNQPQHF
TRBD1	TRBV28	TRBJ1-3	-	TGTGCCAGCAGTTCCCCGGGACAGGGGACTGGAAACACCATATATTTT	CASSSPGQGTGNTIYF
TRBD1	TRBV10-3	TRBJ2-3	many	TGTGCCATCAGTCCGCAGGGGGCCACAGATACGCAGTATTTT	CAISPQGATDTQYF
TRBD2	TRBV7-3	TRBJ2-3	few	TGTGCCAGCAGCTTAGTTCCTGGGACTAGCGGATACACAGATACGCAGTATTTT	CASSLVPGTSGYTDTQYF
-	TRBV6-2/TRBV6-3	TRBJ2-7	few	TGTGCCAGCAGTTACAGGGGACCCTACGAGCAGTACTTC	CASSYRGPYEQYF
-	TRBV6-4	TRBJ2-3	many	TGTGCCAGCAATGGTGTATTACAGGGGACTAGCACAGATACGCAGTATTTT	CASNGVLQGTSTDTQYF
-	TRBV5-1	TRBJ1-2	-	TGCGCCAGCAGCTTGGAATGGTCGGCAACAGGCTACACCTTC	CASSLEWSATGYTF
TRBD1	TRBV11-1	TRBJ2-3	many	TGTGCCAGCACCCCGGGACAGGGGGCCCTCTTCAACACAGATACGCAGTATTTT	CASTPGQGALFNTDTQYF
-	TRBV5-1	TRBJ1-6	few	TGCGCCAGCAGCTTTTCCTCGACAGAACTCCACTTT	CASSFSSTELHF
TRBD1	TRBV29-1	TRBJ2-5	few	TGCAGCGCCGACAGGGAGCGAGAGACCCAGTACTTC	CSADRERETQYF
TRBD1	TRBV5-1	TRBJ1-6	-	TGCGCCAGCAGCGGGGACAGGAGAGAGGGACCCCTCCACTTT	CASSGDRREGPLHF
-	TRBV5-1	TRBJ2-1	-	TGCGCCAGCACCGCGGGACTCGAGCAGTTCTTC	CASTAGLEQFF
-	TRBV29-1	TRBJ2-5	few	TGCAGCGTTGAAGATCCCCTAGCGATCCAAGAGGGGACCCAGTACTTC	CSVEDPLAIQEGTQYF
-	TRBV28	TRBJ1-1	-	TGTGCCAGCAGCATTCCAGGGTACACTGAAGCTTTCTTT	CASSIPGYTEAFF
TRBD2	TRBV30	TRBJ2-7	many	TGTGCCTGGAGTGTATCGGGGGGGAACGAGCAGTACTTC	CAWSVSGGNEQYF